This TCR beta chain was captured by sequencing in a study of CD8+ T cells in alopecia areata. Points from the study as a whole: The presence of one nonresponder keeps the tie between baseline CD8+ expansion and response uncertain.

To note about this clone: Its cognate antigen is unknown.

RNA extraction and reverse transcription yielded cDNA as sequencing template. Assay used: immunoSEQ multiplex PCR; TCRdb lists only in-frame clones, some missing. The table records roughly 100,000 clones, about nine tenths of them present only once. Trimming took off 5 bases at V and 0 bases at J, with 4 bases between the two ends. This CDR3 comprises 11 residues. Per germline, CDR1 DFQATT and CDR2 SNEGSKA (reference sequence). Treatment meaning: oral pan-JAK inhibitor, 5-10 mg twice daily. V gene TRBV20-1 combines with J gene TRBJ1-1, with D unclear. The sequence was collected from a human donor with alopecia areata. Material: CD8+ T cells sorted from blood, obtained between weeks 30 and 35, from a patient treated with tofacitinib. The CDR3 DNA sequence: TGCAGTGCTTTTTTGAACACTGAAGCTTTCTTT. Translated: CSAFLNTEAFF.